This T cell receptor (beta chain) was identified during a study of CD8+CD57+ T cells in acquired aplastic anemia. Broader study findings: Patients and controls shared about 27 CD8+ CDR3 sequences.

TCR beta VDJ combinations and CDR3 sequences were profiled from genomic DNA. Via MiXCR, TCRdb re-called the reads, giving one row per CDR3 protein. Of a few hundred thousand distinct CDR3 sequences listed, approximately 58% are singletons. This CDR3 has 15 amino acids. Germline assignment: CDR1 SNHLY and CDR2 FYNNEI. The V segment lost 7 bases and the J segment 5 bases; nucleotides outside the gene matches: 10. For this clonotype: Its antigen is not known.

Sequencing involved patients with CD8+CD57+ cell expansion previously shown by flow cytometry. This receptor was taken from a human donor with aplastic anemia. What was sequenced was sorted CD4+, CD8+, or CD8+CD57+ T cells (not recorded which) from PBMCs. The chain recombines TRBV2 with TRBJ1-4; 7 bases map to TRBD1. CDR3 in amino acids: CASNPPGTANEKLFF. The CDR3 nucleotides are TGTGCCAGCAATCCTCCCGGGACAGCGAATGAAAAACTGTTTTTT.